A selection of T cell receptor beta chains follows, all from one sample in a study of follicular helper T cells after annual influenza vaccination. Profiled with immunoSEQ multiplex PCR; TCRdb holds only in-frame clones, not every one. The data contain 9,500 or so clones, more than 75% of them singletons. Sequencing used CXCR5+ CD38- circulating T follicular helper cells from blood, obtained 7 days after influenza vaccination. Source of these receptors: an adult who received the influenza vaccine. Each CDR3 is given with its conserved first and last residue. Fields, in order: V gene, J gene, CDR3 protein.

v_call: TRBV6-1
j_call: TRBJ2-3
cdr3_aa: CASSVRGLTDTQYF

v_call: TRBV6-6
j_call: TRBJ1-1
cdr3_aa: CASSYAGMNTEAFF

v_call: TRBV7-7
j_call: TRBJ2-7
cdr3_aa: CASSPGTGVYEQYF

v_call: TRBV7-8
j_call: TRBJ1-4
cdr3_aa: CASSRSGQIATNEKLFF

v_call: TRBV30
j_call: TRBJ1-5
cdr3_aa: CAWAREGARNQPQHF

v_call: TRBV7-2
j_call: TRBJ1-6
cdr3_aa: CASSRLSSYNSPLHF

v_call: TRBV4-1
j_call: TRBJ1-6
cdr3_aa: CASSTYQDSPLHF

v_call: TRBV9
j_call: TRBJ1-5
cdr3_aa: CASSVLDNQPQHF

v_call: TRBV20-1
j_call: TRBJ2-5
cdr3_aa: CSPKEETQYF

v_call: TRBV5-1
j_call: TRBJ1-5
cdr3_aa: CASSLVGGNQPQHF

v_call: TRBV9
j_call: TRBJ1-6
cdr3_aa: CASSVDPLSSPLHF

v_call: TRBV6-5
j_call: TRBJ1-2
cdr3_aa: CASSYDRGEGGYTF

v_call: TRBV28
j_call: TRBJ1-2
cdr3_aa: CASSPQLGAYTF

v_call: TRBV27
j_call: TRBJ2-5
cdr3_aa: CASSFQRGRTGDETQYF

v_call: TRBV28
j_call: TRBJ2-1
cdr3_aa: CASSLIGPSNEQFF

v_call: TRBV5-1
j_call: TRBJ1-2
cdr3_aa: CASSLGSALYGYTF

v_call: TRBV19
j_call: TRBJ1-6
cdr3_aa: CASSTRTGSWGNSPLHF

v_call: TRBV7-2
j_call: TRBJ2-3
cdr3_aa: CASSFRASNPDTQYF

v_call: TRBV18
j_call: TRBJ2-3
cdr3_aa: CASRTGASTDTQYF

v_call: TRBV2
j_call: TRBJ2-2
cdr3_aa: CASSRGYGTGELFF

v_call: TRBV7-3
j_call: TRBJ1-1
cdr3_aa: CASSLIGGGAFF

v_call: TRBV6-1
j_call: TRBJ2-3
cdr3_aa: CASSEGVGDTQYF

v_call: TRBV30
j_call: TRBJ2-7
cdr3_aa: CAWDLGTGTYEQYF

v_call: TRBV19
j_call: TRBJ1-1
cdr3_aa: CASSTSSGTGDGTEAFF

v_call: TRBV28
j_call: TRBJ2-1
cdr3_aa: CASSEDTRRAMVQFF

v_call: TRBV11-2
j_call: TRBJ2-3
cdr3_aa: CASSAGRGLAGSDTQYF